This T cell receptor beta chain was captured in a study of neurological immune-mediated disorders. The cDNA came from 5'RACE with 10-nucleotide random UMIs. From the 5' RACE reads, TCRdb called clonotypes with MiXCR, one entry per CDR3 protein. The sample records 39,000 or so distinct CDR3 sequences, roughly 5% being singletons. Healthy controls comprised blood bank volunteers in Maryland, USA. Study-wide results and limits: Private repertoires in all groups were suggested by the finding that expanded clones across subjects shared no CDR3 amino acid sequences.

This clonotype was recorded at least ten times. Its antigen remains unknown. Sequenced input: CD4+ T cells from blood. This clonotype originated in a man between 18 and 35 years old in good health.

The CDR3 nucleotides are TGTGCCAGCAGCCCACTAGTGGCGGCTGGAAACACCATATATTTT. Protein product: CASSPLVAAGNTIYF. The gene calls are TRBV7-2 and TRBJ1-3; no firm D call. Germline-derived CDR1 and CDR2 are SGHTA and FQGNSA. V shed 5 bases and J shed 2 bases, with 13 bases lying between them. The CDR3 spans 15 residues.